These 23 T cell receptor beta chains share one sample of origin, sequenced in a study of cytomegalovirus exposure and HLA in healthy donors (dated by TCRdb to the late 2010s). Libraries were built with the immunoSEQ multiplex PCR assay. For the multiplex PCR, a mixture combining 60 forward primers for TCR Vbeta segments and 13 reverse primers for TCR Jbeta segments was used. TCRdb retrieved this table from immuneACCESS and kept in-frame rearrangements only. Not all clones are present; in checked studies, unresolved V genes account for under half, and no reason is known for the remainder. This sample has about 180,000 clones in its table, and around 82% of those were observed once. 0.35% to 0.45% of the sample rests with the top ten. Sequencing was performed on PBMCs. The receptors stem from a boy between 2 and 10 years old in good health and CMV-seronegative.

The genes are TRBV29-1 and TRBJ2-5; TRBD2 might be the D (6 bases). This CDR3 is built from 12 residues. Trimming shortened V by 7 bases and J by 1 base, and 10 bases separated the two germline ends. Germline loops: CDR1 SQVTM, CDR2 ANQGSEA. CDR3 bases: TGCAGCGCTGGGGGACTCCAAGAGACCCAGTACTTC. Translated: CSAGGLQETQYF.

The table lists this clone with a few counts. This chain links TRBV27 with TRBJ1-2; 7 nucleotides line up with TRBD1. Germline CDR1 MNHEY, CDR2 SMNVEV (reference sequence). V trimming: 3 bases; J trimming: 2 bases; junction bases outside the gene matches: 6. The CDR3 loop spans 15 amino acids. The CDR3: CASSFLRDSNYGYTF. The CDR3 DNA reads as TGTGCCAGCAGTTTCCTCCGGGACAGCAACTATGGCTACACCTTC.

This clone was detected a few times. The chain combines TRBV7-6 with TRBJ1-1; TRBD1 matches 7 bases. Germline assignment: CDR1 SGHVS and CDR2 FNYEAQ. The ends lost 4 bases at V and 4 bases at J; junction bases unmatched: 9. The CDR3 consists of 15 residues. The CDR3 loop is CASSSLGTESTEAFF. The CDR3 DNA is TGTGCCAGCAGCTCTCTCGGGACAGAGAGCACTGAAGCTTTCTTT.

The CDR3 reads CASSSWDRGGNEQYF. In nucleotides, the CDR3 is TGCGCCAGCAGTTCTTGGGACAGGGGCGGCAACGAGCAGTACTTC. The chain has TRBV5-1 and TRBJ2-7, with 10 bases that match TRBD1. Germline CDR1 SGHRS, CDR2 YFSETQ. J was trimmed by 5 bases and V by 5 bases; bases with no gene match: 10. This CDR3 has 15 amino acids.

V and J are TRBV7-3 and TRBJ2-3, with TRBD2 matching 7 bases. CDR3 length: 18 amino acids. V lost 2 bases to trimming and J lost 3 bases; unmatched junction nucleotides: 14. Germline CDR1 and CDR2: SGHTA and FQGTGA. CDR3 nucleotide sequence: TGTGCCAGCAGCTTAGTGGGGAGGGCCATTGGGTATACAGATACGCAGTATTTT. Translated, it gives CASSLVGRAIGYTDTQYF. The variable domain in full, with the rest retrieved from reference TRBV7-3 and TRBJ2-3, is GAGVSQTPSNKVTEKGKYVELRCDPISGHTALYWYRQSLGQGPEFLIYFQGTGAADDSGLPNDRFFAVRPEGSVSTLKIQRTERGDSAVYLCASSLVGRAIGYTDTQYFGPGTRLTVL.

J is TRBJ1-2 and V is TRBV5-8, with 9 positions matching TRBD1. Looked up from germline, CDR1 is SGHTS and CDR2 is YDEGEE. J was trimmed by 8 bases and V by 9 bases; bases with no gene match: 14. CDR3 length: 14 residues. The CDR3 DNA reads TGTGCCATCTCCGACAGGGGGGGACTATGCGGCTACACCTTC. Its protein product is CAISDRGGLCGYTF.

CDR3 bases: TGTGCCAGCAGTCCGACTAGTTCCAATGAGCAGTTCTTC. It encodes CASSPTSSNEQFF. The chain is built from TRBV6-1 and TRBJ2-1, with D tentatively TRBD2 (6 bases). The CDR3 has 13 amino acids. The V end was cut by 5 bases, the J end by 6 bases, with 11 bases between. Germline CDR1 and CDR2: MNHNS and SASEGT.

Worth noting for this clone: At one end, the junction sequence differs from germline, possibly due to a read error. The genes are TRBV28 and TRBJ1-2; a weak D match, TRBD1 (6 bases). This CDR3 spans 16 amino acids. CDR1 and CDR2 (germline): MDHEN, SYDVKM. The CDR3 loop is CASSLWNRQADYGYTF. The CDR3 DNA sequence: TGTGCCAGCAGCTTATGGAACAGACAGGCTGACTATGGCTACACCTTC.

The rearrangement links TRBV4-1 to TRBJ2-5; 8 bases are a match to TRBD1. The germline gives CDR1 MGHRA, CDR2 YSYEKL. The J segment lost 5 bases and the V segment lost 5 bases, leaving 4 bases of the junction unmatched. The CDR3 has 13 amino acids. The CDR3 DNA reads TGCGCCAGCAGCATAACAGGGGGGGAGACCCAGTACTTC. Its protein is CASSITGGETQYF.

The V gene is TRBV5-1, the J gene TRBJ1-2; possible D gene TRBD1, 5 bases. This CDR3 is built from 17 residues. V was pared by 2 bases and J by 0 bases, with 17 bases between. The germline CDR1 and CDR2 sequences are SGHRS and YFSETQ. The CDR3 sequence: CASSFIPTGDANYGYTF. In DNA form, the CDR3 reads TGCGCCAGCAGCTTCATCCCAACAGGCGATGCTAACTATGGCTACACCTTC.

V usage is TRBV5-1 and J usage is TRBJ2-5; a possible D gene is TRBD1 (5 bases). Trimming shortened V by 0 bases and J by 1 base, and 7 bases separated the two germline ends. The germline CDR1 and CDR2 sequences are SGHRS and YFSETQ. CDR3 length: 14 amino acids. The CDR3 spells CASSLDRFQETQYF. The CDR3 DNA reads TGCGCCAGCAGCTTGGACAGGTTCCAAGAGACCCAGTACTTC. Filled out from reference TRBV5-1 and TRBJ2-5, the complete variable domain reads KAGVTQTPRYLIKTRGQQVTLSCSPISGHRSVSWYQQTPGQGLQFLFEYFSETQRNKGNFPGRFSGRQFSNSRSEMNVSTLELGDSALYLCASSLDRFQETQYFGPGTRLLVL.

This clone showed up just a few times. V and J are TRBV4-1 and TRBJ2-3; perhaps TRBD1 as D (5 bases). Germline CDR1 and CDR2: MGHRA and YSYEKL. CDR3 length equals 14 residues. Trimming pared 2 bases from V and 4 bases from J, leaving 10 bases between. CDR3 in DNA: TGCGCCAGCAGCCAACAACAGGCCTCAGATACGCAGTATTTT. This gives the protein CASSQQQASDTQYF.

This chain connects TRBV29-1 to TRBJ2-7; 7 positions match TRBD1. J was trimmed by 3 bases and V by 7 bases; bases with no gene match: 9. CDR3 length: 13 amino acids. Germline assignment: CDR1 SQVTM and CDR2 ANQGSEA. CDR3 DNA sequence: TGCAGCGCCCAGACAGGGAGAGACTACGAGCAGTACTTC. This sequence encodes CSAQTGRDYEQYF.

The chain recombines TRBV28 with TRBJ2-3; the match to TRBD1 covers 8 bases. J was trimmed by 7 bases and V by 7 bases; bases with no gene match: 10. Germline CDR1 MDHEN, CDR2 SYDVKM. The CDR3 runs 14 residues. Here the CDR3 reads CASTLGQGMNTQYF. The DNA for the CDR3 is TGTGCCAGCACCTTAGGACAGGGTATGAATACGCAGTATTTT.

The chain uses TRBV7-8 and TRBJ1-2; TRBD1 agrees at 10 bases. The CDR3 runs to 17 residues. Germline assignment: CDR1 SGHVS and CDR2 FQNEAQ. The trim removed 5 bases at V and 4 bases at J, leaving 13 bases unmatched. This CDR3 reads CASSIRDRGEGPYGYTF. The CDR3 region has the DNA TGTGCCAGCAGCATCCGGGACAGGGGAGAAGGTCCCTATGGCTACACCTTC.

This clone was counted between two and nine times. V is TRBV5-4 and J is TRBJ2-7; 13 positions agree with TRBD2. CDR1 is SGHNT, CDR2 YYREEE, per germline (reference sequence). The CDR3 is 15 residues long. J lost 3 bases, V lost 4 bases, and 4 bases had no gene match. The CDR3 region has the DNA TGTGCCAGCAGCCCCGGGACTAGCGGGAACTACGAGCAGTACTTC. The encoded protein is CASSPGTSGNYEQYF.

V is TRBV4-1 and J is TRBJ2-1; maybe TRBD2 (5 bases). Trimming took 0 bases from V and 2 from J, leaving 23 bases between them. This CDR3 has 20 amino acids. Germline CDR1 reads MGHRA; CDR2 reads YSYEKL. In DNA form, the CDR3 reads TGCGCCAGCAGCCAAGAAGGCTCGTCCGGGATGTTGTACCCCTACAATGAGCAGTTCTTC. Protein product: CASSQEGSSGMLYPYNEQFF.

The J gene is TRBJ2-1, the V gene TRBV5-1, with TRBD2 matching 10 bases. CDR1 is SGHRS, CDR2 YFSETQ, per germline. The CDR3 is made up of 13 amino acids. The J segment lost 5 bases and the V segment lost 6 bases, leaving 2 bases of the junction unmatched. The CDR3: CASTSGSDNEQFF. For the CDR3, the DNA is TGCGCCAGCACTAGCGGGAGTGACAATGAGCAGTTCTTC.

The CDR3: CASSIVREQNEKLFF. The CDR3, as DNA: TGTGCCAGTAGTATCGTCAGGGAACAGAATGAAAAACTGTTTTTT. The V and J genes are TRBV19 and TRBJ1-4; TRBD1 might be the D (5 bases). The V gene lost 3 bases and the J gene lost 5 bases, with 13 bases spanning the gap. Germline-derived CDR1 and CDR2 are LNHDA and SQIVND (reference sequence). This CDR3 contains 15 residues.

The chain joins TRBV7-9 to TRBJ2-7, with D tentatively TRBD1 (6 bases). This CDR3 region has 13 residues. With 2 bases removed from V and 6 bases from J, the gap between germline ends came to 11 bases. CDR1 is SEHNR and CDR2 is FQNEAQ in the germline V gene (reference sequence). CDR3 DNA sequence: TGTGCCAGCAGCTTACAACAGGGTTCCGAGCAGTACTTC. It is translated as CASSLQQGSEQYF.

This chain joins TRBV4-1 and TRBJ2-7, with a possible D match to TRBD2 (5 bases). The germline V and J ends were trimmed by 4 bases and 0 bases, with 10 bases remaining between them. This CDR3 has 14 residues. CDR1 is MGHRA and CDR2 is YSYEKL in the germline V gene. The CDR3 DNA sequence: TGCGCCAGCAGCCTCCGGAGGAACTCCTACGAGCAGTACTTC. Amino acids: CASSLRRNSYEQYF.

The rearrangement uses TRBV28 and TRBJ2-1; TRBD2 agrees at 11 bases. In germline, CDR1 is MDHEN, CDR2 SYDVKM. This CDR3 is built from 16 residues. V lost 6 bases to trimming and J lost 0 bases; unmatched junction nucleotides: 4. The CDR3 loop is CASRLAGVSSYNEQFF. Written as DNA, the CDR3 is TGTGCCAGCAGACTAGCGGGGGTAAGCTCCTACAATGAGCAGTTCTTC.

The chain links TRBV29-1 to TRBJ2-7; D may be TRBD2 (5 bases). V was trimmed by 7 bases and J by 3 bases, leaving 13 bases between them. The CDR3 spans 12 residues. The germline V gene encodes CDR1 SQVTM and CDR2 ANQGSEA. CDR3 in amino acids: CSGMARDYEQYF. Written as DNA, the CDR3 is TGCAGCGGAATGGCCCGGGACTACGAGCAGTACTTC.